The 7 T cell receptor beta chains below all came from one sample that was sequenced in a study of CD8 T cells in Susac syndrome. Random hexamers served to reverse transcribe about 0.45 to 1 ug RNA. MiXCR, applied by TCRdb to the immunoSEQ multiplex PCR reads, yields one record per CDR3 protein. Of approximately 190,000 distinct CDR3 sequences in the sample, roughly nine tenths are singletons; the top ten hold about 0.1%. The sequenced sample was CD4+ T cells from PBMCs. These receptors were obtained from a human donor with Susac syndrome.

The CDR3 protein is CASSLVVAGEDTQYF. The CDR3 DNA reads as TGTGCCAGCAGCTTAGTAGTAGCGGGAGAAGATACGCAGTATTTT. The chain uses TRBV7-9 and TRBJ2-3; TRBD2 aligns across 9 bases. V gave up 1 base and J gave up 5 bases; unmatched junction bases: 4. This CDR3 is 15 amino acids long. Germline V gives CDR1 SEHNR, CDR2 FQNEAQ (reference sequence).

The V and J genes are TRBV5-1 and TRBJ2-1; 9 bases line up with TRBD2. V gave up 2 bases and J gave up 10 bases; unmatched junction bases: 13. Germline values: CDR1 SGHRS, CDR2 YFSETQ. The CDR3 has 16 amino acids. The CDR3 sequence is CASSLSGGPYAGEQFF. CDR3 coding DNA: TGCGCCAGCAGCTTAAGCGGGGGGCCGTACGCTGGCGAGCAGTTCTTC.

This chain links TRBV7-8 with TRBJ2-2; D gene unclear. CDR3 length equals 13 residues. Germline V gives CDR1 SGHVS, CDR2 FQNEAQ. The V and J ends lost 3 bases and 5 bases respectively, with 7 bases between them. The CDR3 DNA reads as TGTGCCAGCAGCTTTCCCGGGACCGGGGAGCTGTTTTTT. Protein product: CASSFPGTGELFF.

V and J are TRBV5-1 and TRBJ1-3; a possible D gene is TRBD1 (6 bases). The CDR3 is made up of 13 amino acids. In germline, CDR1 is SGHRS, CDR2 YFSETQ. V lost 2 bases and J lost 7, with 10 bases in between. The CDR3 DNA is TGCGCCAGCAGCTTCGGGACACACAACACCATATATTTT. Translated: CASSFGTHNTIYF.

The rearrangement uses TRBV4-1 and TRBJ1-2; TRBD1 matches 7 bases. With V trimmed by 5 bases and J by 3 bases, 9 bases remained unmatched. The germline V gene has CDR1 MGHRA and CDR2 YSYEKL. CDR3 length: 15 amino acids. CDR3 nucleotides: TGCGCCAGCAGCAAGGGGACAGATGTTTACTATGGCTACACCTTC. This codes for CASSKGTDVYYGYTF.

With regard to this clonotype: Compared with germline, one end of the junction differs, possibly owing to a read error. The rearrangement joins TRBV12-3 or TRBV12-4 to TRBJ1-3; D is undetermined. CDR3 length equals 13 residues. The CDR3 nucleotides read TGTGCCACCAGTCAAGGGCCCGGAAACACCATATATTTT. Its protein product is CATSQGPGNTIYF.

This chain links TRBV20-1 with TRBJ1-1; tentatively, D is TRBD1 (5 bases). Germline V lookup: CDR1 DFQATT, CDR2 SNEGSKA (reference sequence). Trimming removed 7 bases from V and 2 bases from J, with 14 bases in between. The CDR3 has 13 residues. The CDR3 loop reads CSVGAESNTEAFF. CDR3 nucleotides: TGCAGTGTAGGGGCAGAGTCTAACACTGAAGCTTTCTTT.